The 7 T cell receptor beta chains in this list originate from one sample, sequenced in a study of shared clonotypes between healthy human individuals. Repertoires were generated with immunoSEQ multiplex PCR, while TCRdb's copy carries only in-frame clones and drops some. Of approximately 2,300,000 clones in the sample, just under 95% are singletons; the top ten hold roughly 0.34%. The sequenced sample was naive CD4+ T cells from PBMCs. Described subset: CD45RA+ positively selected. Receptor source: a young man in good health. Some clones in this sample may be carry-over from other donors' samples.

The rearrangement links TRBV4-1 to TRBJ2-1; 13 bases align to TRBD2. CDR1 and CDR2 (germline): MGHRA, YSYEKL. The CDR3 loop spans 15 amino acids. The trim removed 4 bases at V and 8 bases at J, leaving 5 bases unmatched. CDR3: CASSPTSGRADEQFF. CDR3 DNA sequence: TGCGCCAGCAGCCCTACTAGCGGGAGGGCCGATGAGCAGTTCTTC.

Only one count was recorded for this clone. V and J are TRBV4-2 and TRBJ1-3; possibly TRBD1 for D (6 bases). V shed 2 bases and J shed 3 bases, with 14 bases lying between them. CDR1 and CDR2 (germline): LGHNA, YNFKEQ. CDR3 length: 16 residues. CDR3 residues: CASSQRRTGYGNTIYF. Written as DNA, the CDR3 is TGTGCCAGCAGCCAACGGCGAACAGGGTATGGAAACACCATATATTTT.

As regards this clone: Distinct nucleotide sequences in the sample also encode this CDR3. V is TRBV6-5 and J is TRBJ1-2, with D tentatively TRBD1 (6 bases). Trimming left V 0 bases short and J 2 bases short, with 7 bases between. Germline CDR1 MNHEY, CDR2 SVGAGI. The CDR3 length is 14 residues. CDR3 DNA: TGTGCCAGCAGTTACTCTGACAGGAACTATGGCTACACCTTC. Its translation: CASSYSDRNYGYTF.

The rearrangement joins TRBV2 to TRBJ2-7, with D possibly TRBD2 on 6 matching bases. The CDR3 sequence is 14 residues long. The V end lost 4 bases, the J end lost 1 base, and 11 bases lay between the germline ends. Germline CDR1 SNHLY, CDR2 FYNNEI. CDR3 sequence reads: CASSGLAKSYEQYF. The DNA of the CDR3 is TGTGCCAGCAGTGGGCTAGCGAAATCCTACGAGCAGTACTTC. Complete variable domain (other parts from reference TRBV2 and TRBJ2-7): EPEVTQTPSHQVTQMGQEVILRCVPISNHLYFYWYRQILGQKVEFLVSFYNNEISEKSEIFDDQFSVERPDGSNFTLKIRSTKLEDSAMYFCASSGLAKSYEQYFGPGTRLTVT.

The chain combines TRBV2 with TRBJ1-2; D is perhaps TRBD1 (6 bases). The germline V gene encodes CDR1 SNHLY and CDR2 FYNNEI. The CDR3 has 13 amino acids. Trimming removed 6 bases at V and 5 bases at J, with 13 bases between. CDR3 protein: CASSPEGGYGYTF. The CDR3, as DNA: TGTGCCAGCAGCCCCGAGGGGGGGTATGGCTACACCTTC.

The chain recombines TRBV7-2 with TRBJ1-2, with no clear D. The CDR3 totals 12 residues. Trimming stripped 4 bases from V and 4 bases from J, with 7 bases between. CDR1 is SGHTA, CDR2 FQGNSA, per germline. CDR3 region: CASSSDTYGYTF. Written as DNA, the CDR3 is TGTGCCAGCAGCTCCGATACCTATGGCTACACCTTC.

The J gene is TRBJ2-7, the V gene TRBV28; 11 positions agree with TRBD1. V dropped 7 bases and J dropped 2; count of bases not matched to a gene: 10. The CDR3 length is 16 residues. Germline CDR1 and CDR2: MDHEN and SYDVKM. In nucleotides, the CDR3 is TGTGCCAGCACCATTGATCCGGGACAGGGGGCCTACGAGCAGTACTTC. Translating it yields CASTIDPGQGAYEQYF.